Each of the 21 T cell receptor beta chains below was sequenced from the same sample in a study of blood T cell repertoires in COVID-19. Generated by immunoSEQ multiplex PCR, the TCRdb table keeps only in-frame clones and is missing some. The table records approximately 250,000 clones, under 95% of them present only once. Sequencing was carried out using PBMCs or T cells enriched from blood (not recorded which). These receptor sequences come from a man aged 35 to 55 who had been exposed to COVID-19.

The genes are TRBV30 and TRBJ2-3; 12 nucleotides match TRBD2. The germline V gene encodes CDR1 GTSNPN and CDR2 SVGIG (reference sequence). Germline trimming cut 0 bases from V and 4 bases from J; bases unmatched to any gene: 2. The CDR3 sequence is 15 residues long. The CDR3 bases are TGTGCCTGGAGTGTGACTAGCGGGAGTGCAGATACGCAGTATTTT. The encoded protein is CAWSVTSGSADTQYF.

For the CDR3, the DNA is TGTGCCAGCAGCCCACGGGGGAAGGGGTACACCGGGGAGCTGTTTTTT. Its translation is CASSPRGKGYTGELFF. The chain employs TRBV11-3 and TRBJ2-2, with D possibly being TRBD2 (6 bases). CDR3 length: 16 residues. CDR1 and CDR2 (germline): SGHNT, YENEEA. The V end was cut by 5 bases, the J end by 3 bases, with 16 bases between.

The chain links TRBV4-3 to TRBJ1-6; D is undetermined. This CDR3 is 16 amino acids long. V was shortened by 0 bases and J by 3 bases, with 9 bases between the two germline ends. Germline V lookup: CDR1 LGHNA, CDR2 YSLEER. CDR3 coding DNA: TGCGCCAGCAGCCAAGACGCAGATTACTATAATTCACCCCTCCACTTT. This encodes CASSQDADYYNSPLHF.

The V gene is TRBV12-5, the J gene TRBJ1-5, with 9 nucleotides matching TRBD1. V was pared by 7 bases and J by 4 bases, with 5 bases of the junction left unmatched. Germline CDR1 reads LGHNT; CDR2 reads FRNRAP. This CDR3 has 14 residues. The CDR3 reads CASAGGTGNQPQHF. In DNA form, the CDR3 reads TGTGCTAGTGCCGGTGGGACAGGGAATCAGCCCCAGCATTTT.

This clone was observed a single time. The chain combines TRBV27 with TRBJ2-1, with 9 nucleotides matching TRBD1. CDR1 and CDR2 (germline): MNHEY, SMNVEV (reference sequence). With V trimmed by 6 bases and J by 3 bases, 3 bases remained unmatched. CDR3 length: 14 amino acids. DNA of the CDR3: TGTGCCAGCAGACAGGGGGCTCTCTACAATGAGCAGTTCTTC. Protein product: CASRQGALYNEQFF.

This clone occurred once. This chain links TRBV11-3 with TRBJ2-5, with TRBD1 identical over 9 bases. The germline V gene has CDR1 SGHNT and CDR2 YENEEA. V gave up 0 bases and J gave up 5 bases; unmatched junction bases: 10. The CDR3 length is 17 residues. CDR3 region: CASSLEGQGAGLETQYF. The DNA of the CDR3 is TGTGCCAGCAGCTTAGAGGGACAGGGAGCTGGTCTGGAGACCCAGTACTTC.

Concerning this clone: Other nucleotide sequences from this sample produce the same CDR3. The CDR3 protein is CASSLQRDEQYF. The CDR3 DNA reads as TGTGCCAGCAGTTTGCAGAGGGACGAGCAGTACTTC. This rearrangement joins TRBV28 to TRBJ2-7, with D perhaps matching TRBD2 (5 bases). Germline V gene data show CDR1 as MDHEN and CDR2 as SYDVKM. V gave up 3 bases and J gave up 5 bases, with 8 bases separating them. The CDR3 loop spans 12 amino acids.

The chain is built from TRBV7-9 and TRBJ1-2; D gene unclear. The V and J ends lost 5 bases and 6 bases respectively, with 13 bases between them. The V gene's germline CDR1 is SEHNR and CDR2 FQNEAQ (reference sequence). The CDR3 length is 13 residues. CDR3 nucleotides: TGTGCCAGCAGCCCACATCCGCGGGATGGCTACACCTTC. As protein: CASSPHPRDGYTF.

The rearrangement joins TRBV19 to TRBJ2-5; 7 bases line up with TRBD2. Per the germline V gene, CDR1 is LNHDA and CDR2 is SQIVND (reference sequence). The CDR3 covers 15 residues. With 2 bases clipped from V and 3 bases from J, the junction kept 6 bases outside the gene matches. CDR3 residues: CASSITASGKETQYF. CDR3 sequence (DNA): TGTGCCAGTAGTATAACGGCTAGCGGAAAAGAGACCCAGTACTTC.

The chain carries TRBV11-2 and TRBJ1-1, with D perhaps matching TRBD1 (6 bases). V lost 5 bases and J lost 3, with 13 bases in between. CDR3 size: 14 residues. In germline, CDR1 is SGHAT, CDR2 FQNNGV. CDR3 protein: CASSGRGLDTEAFF. In DNA, the CDR3 is TGTGCCAGCAGCGGCAGGGGACTAGACACTGAAGCTTTCTTT.

The CDR3 sequence: CASSETATNEKLFF. The DNA of the CDR3 is TGTGCCAGCAGCGAGACAGCAACTAATGAAAAACTGTTTTTT. The rearrangement links TRBV3-1 (or the pseudogene TRBV3-2) to TRBJ1-4, with a tentative D call TRBD1 (5 bases). The V end lost 5 bases, the J end lost 0 bases, and 7 bases lay between the germline ends. Germline V gene data show CDR1 as LGHDT and CDR2 as YNNKEL (reference sequence). The CDR3 consists of 14 residues.

About this clone: Other DNA sequences in this sample translate to the same CDR3. V and J are TRBV6-5 and TRBJ2-7, with D maybe TRBD1 (6 bases). Germline assignment: CDR1 MNHEY and CDR2 SVGAGI. The CDR3 has 14 residues. Deletions cut 6 bases from V and 0 bases from J, with 12 bases between. The CDR3 spells CASRETGSSYEQYF. The CDR3 bases are TGTGCCAGCAGAGAGACAGGAAGCTCCTACGAGCAGTACTTC.

The chain employs TRBV10-3 and TRBJ1-3, with D unclear. CDR1 is ENHRY, CDR2 SYGVKD, per germline. Deletions cut 7 bases from V and 0 bases from J, with 7 bases between. The CDR3 covers 13 residues. CDR3 loop: CAINSVSGNTIYF. CDR3 DNA sequence: TGTGCCATCAATTCAGTCTCTGGAAACACCATATATTTT.

This rearrangement joins TRBV28 to TRBJ2-6; 13 bases agree with TRBD2. This CDR3 comprises 18 residues. The germline CDR1 and CDR2 sequences are MDHEN and SYDVKM. V lost 10 bases to trimming and J lost 4 bases; unmatched junction nucleotides: 13. CDR3 sequence (DNA): TGTGCCACGGAGGGGCGGGGACTAGCGGGATCCGGGGCCAACGTCCTGACTTTC. Its protein is CATEGRGLAGSGANVLTF.

The rearrangement links TRBV7-2 to TRBJ2-7; 7 bases line up with TRBD1. Trimming took 4 bases from V and 9 from J; bases not matched to a gene: 9. The CDR3 totals 13 residues. Germline lookup yields CDR1 SGHTA and CDR2 FQGNSA. CDR3 loop: CASSSLQGTGQYF. DNA of the CDR3: TGTGCCAGCAGCTCCCTACAGGGGACGGGGCAGTACTTC.

The chain employs TRBV3-1 (or the pseudogene TRBV3-2) and TRBJ1-5; D remains ambiguous. The germline CDR1 and CDR2 sequences are LGHDT and YNNKEL (reference sequence). V lost 0 bases, J lost 3 bases, and 9 bases lay in between. There are 15 residues in the CDR3. CDR3 sequence (DNA): TGTGCCAGCAGCCAAGAGGGAGGTATCAATCAGCCCCAGCATTTT. Protein: CASSQEGGINQPQHF.

The chain couples TRBV19 to TRBJ1-1; 8 bases fit TRBD1. This CDR3 is built from 16 residues. The trim removed 1 base at V and 1 base at J, leaving 5 bases unmatched. Germline V lookup: CDR1 LNHDA, CDR2 SQIVND (reference sequence). CDR3 residues: CASSIGGTGANTEAFF. The CDR3 DNA sequence: TGTGCCAGTAGTATAGGGGGGACAGGTGCGAACACTGAAGCTTTCTTT.

CDR3 sequence (DNA): TGTGCCAGCAGAGAACTTGTTGAGCAGTACTTC. This sequence encodes CASRELVEQYF. The rearrangement uses TRBV27 and TRBJ2-7; D gene ambiguous. Germline V lookup: CDR1 MNHEY, CDR2 SMNVEV (reference sequence). Trimming cost V 6 bases and J 7 bases, with 10 bases left between them. This CDR3 is 11 amino acids long.

J is TRBJ1-1 and V is TRBV4-1; D is unresolved. Germline assignment: CDR1 MGHRA and CDR2 YSYEKL. The CDR3 sequence is 14 residues long. Trimming took 1 base from V and 4 from J, leaving 10 bases between them. The DNA for the CDR3 is TGCGCCAGCAGCCAAGTCTCTTTCCCCACTGAAGCTTTCTTT. It yields the protein CASSQVSFPTEAFF.

The chain links TRBV15 to TRBJ1-6; D uncertain. The CDR3 is 12 amino acids. Germline V gene data show CDR1 as LNHNV and CDR2 as YYDKDF (reference sequence). V was shortened by 6 bases and J by 12 bases, with 12 bases between the two germline ends. The CDR3 DNA sequence: TGTGCCACCAGTACCATTGAGGGACCCCTCCACTTT. Protein: CATSTIEGPLHF.

The chain uses TRBV5-1 and TRBJ2-3; 10 bases are a match to TRBD2. V lost 7 bases, J lost 2 bases, and 22 bases stayed unmatched. CDR1 and CDR2 (germline): SGHRS, YFSETQ. CDR3 length: 20 residues. In DNA form, the CDR3 reads TGCGCCAGCTCCACTCTAGCGGGAGTAAATTTCGGGCAGGACACAGATACGCAGTATTTT. Protein sequence: CASSTLAGVNFGQDTDTQYF.